The source of this TCR beta chain is a study of T cells of healthy individuals. Each CDR3 protein is one row after TCRdb ran MiXCR on the 5' RACE reads. The sample holds around 98,000 distinct CDR3 sequences, 17% seen once. V lost 5 bases to trimming and J lost 0 bases; unmatched junction nucleotides: 9. The CDR3 covers 18 residues. Germline V CDR1 and CDR2: MNHNY, SVGAGI (reference sequence). This receptor was taken from a human donor in good health. The rearrangement uses TRBV6-6 and TRBJ2-6, with 8 bases matching TRBD1. The CDR3 region has the DNA TGTGCCAGCAGTCCTCCGGGACAGGATTCCTCTGGGGCCAACGTCCTGACTTTC. This gives the protein CASSPPGQDSSGANVLTF.